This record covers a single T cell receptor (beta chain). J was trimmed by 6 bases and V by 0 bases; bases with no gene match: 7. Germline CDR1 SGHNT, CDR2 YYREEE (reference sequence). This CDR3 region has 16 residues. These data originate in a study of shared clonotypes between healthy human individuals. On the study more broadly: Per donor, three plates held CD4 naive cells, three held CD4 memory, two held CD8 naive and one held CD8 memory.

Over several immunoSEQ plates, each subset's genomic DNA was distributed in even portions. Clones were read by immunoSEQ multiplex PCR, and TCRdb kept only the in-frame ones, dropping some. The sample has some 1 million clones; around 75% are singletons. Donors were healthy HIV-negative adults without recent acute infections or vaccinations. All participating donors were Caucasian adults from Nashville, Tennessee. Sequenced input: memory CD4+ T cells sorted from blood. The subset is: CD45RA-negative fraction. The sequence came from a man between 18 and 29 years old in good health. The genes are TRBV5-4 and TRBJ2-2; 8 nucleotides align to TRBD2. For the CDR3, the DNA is TGTGCCAGCAGCTTGGTTGGGACTAGAGTCCCCGGGGAGCTGTTTTTT. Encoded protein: CASSLVGTRVPGELFF. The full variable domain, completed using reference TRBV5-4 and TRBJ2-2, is ETGVTQSPTHLIKTRGQQVTLRCSSQSGHNTVSWYQQALGQGPQFIFQYYREEENGRGNFPPRFSGLQFPNYSSELNVNALELDDSALYLCASSLVGTRVPGELFFGEGSRLTVL.